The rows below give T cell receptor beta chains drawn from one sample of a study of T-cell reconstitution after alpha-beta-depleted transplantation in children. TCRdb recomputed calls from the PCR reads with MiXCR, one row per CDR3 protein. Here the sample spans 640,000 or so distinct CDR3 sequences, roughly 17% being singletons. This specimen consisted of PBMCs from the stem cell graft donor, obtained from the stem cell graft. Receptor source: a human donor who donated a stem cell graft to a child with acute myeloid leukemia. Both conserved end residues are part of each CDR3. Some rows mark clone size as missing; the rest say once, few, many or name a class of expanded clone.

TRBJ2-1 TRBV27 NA CASSLRGPVNEQFF
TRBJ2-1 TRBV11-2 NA CASSLVPSGGPRPTEQFF
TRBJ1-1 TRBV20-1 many CSARNRRSTEAFF
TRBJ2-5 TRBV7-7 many CASSPDRGGETQYF
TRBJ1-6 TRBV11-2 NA CASSLGPGDASPLHF
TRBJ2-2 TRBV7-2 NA CASSPLGAKRELFF
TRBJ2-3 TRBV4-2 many CASSQEGTYAVF
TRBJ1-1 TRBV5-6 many CASSLSPNTEAFF
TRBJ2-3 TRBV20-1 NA CSARDHWAEGVIDTQYF
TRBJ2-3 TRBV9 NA CASSNETSGGYTQYF
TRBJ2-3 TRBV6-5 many CASSTSGGSRTDTQYF
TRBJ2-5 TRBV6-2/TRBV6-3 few CASSRDNVKTQYF
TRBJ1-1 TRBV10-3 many CAISEGVGRTEAFF
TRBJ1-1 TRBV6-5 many CASSYSAEVGAEAFF
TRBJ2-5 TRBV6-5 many CASSYGTADQETQYF
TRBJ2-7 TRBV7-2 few CASSLAGQGVGEQYF
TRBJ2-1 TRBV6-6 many CASETGFRIEQFF
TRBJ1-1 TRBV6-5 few CASSYPPGQAPPGTEAFF
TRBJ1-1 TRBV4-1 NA CASSQGGRDTEAFF
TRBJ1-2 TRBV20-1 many CSARVSGGASDGYTF
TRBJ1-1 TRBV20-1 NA CSARFGGGTEAFF
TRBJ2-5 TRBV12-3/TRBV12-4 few CASSRDAGETQYF
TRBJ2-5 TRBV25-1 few CASSERWGRETQYF
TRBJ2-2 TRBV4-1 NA CASSQDGTPGGMFF
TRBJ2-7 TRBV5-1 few CASSLGRWQAMNSYEQYF
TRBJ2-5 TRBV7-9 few CASSLGDRGMETQYF
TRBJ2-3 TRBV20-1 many CSAGRVGSTDTQYF
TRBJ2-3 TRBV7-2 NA CASSLRAGARTDTQYF
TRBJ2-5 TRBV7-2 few CASSLISVRAETQYF
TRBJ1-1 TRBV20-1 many CSASDDWYTEAFF
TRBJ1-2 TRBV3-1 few CASTGTGYGYTF
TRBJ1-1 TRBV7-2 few CASSLVKTGWDTEAFF
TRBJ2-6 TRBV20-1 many CSARLQGGSGANVLTF
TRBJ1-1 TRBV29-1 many CSVVGNEAFF